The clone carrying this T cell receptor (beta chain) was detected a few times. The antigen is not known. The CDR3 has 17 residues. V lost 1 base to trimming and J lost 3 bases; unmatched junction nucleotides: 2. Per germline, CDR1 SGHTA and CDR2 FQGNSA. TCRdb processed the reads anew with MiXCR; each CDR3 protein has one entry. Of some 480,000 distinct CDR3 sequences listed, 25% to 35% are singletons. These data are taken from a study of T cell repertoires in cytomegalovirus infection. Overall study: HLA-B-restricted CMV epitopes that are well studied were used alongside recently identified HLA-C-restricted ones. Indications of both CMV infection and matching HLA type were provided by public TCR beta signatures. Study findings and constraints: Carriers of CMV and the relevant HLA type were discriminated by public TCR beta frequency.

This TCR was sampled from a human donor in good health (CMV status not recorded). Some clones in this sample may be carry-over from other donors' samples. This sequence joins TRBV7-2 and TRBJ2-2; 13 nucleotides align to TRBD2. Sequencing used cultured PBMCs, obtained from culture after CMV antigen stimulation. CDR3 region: CASSLGTSGRYTGELFF. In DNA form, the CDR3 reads TGTGCCAGCAGCTTAGGGACTAGCGGGAGATACACCGGGGAGCTGTTTTTT.